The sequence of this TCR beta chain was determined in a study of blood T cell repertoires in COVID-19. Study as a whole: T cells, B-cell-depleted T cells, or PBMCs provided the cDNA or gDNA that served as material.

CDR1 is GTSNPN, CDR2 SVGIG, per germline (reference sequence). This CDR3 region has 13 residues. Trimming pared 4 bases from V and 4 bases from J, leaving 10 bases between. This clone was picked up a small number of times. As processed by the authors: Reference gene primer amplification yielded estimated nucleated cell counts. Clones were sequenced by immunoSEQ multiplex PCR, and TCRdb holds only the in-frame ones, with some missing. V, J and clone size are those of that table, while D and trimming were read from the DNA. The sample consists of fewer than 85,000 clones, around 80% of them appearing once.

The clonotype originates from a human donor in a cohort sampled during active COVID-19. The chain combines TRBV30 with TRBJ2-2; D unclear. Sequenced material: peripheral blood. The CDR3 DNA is TGTGCCTGGAATCCTCTCGGCACCGGGGAGCTGTTTTTT. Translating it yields CAWNPLGTGELFF.